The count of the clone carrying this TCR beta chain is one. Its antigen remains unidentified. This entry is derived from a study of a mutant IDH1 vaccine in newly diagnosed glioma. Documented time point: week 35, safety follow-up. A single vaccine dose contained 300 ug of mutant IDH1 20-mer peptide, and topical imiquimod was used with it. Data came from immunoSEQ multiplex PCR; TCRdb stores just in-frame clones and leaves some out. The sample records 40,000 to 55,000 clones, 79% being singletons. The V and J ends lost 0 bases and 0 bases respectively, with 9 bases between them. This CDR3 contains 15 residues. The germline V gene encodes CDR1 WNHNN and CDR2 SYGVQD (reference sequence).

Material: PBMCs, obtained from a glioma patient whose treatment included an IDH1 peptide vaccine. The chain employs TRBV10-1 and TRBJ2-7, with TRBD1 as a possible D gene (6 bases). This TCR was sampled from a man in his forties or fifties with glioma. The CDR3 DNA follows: TGCGCCAGCAGTGAGTCCGGGACAAGCTCCTACGAGCAGTACTTC. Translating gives CASSESGTSSYEQYF.